Below, one T cell receptor (beta chain) is given with its context. Its matching antigen is unknown. The data derive from a study of T-cell reconstitution after alpha-beta-depleted transplantation in children. Unique molecular identifiers featured in how the TCRbeta library was prepared. One entry per CDR3 protein, called by TCRdb with MiXCR from the PCR reads. Here the sample spans a few hundred thousand distinct CDR3 sequences, roughly a quarter being singletons. The V gene lost 3 bases and the J gene lost 5 bases, with 5 bases spanning the gap. The CDR3 covers 12 residues. In germline, CDR1 is WNHNN, CDR2 SYGVQD (reference sequence). Study outcomes and limitations: After transplant, high TCRbeta diversity at day 60 in some patients arose from surviving recipient T cells and thymic progenitors. T-cell counts and diversity were attributed mostly to newly produced T cells one year after transplant.

The TCR was taken from a boy under two years old with Wiskott-Aldrich syndrome, due to receive a stem cell transplant. The sample in question was PBMCs, obtained before TCRalphabeta/CD19-depleted stem cell transplant. The chain couples TRBV10-1 to TRBJ2-1, with no clear D. CDR3 nucleotides: TGCGCCAGCAGTGACCGAAACAATGAGCAGTTCTTC. Its protein product is CASSDRNNEQFF.